The clone carrying this TCR beta chain appeared once. Its antigen is currently unknown. PCR primers comprised 60 Vbeta and 13 Jbeta primers. Sequenced by immunoSEQ multiplex PCR; TCRdb stores in-frame clones only, minus some. The sample holds about 160,000 clones, around 88% seen once. The CDR3 is 15 residues long. Germline CDR1 and CDR2: SGHRS and YFSETQ. V lost 4 bases, J lost 7 bases, and 11 bases stayed unmatched. The data originate from a study of cytomegalovirus exposure and HLA in healthy donors. Overall study results and limits: Prior analysis indicated that the majority of TCR beta V segments exhibited productivity approximately 90% or approximately 30% of the time. In a later analysis, HLA-associated beta chains showed higher expansion and lower generation probabilities than comparable chains. Common viral pathogens were later found to be apparently linked to several of the most significant clusters.

This TCR came from a woman in her twenties or thirties in good health and CMV-seronegative. This chain joins TRBV5-1 and TRBJ1-5; 7 bases agree with TRBD1. The source material was PBMCs. CDR3 sequence reads: CASSLTTGLGQPQHF. The CDR3 DNA reads as TGCGCCAGCAGCCTGACGACAGGGCTGGGACAGCCCCAGCATTTT. The full variable domain, its missing parts supplied by reference TRBV5-1 and TRBJ1-5, is KAGVTQTPRYLIKTRGQQVTLSCSPISGHRSVSWYQQTPGQGLQFLFEYFSETQRNKGNFPGRFSGRQFSNSRSEMNVSTLELGDSALYLCASSLTTGLGQPQHFGDGTRLSIL.